These 13 T cell receptor beta chains originate from one sample sequenced in a study of blood T cell repertoires in COVID-19. Data came from immunoSEQ multiplex PCR; TCRdb stores just in-frame clones and leaves some out. This sample has roughly 100,000 clones, with roughly 76% found just once. Material for sequencing was peripheral blood. All receptors come from a woman in her 70s with acute or convalescent COVID-19.

CDR3 DNA: TGTGCCAGCCGGGACAGGGGGACCACTGAAGCTTTCTTT. This sequence encodes CASRDRGTTEAFF. The genes are TRBV19 and TRBJ1-1, with 11 bases lining up with TRBD1. Trimming at V came to 9 bases and at J to 4 bases, leaving 4 bases not matched to a gene. This CDR3 contains 13 residues. Germline V CDR1 and CDR2: LNHDA, SQIVND (reference sequence).

CDR3 loop: CASSRGGREANYGYTF. In DNA form, the CDR3 reads TGTGCCAGCAGCCGCGGGGGGAGAGAAGCTAACTATGGCTACACCTTC. The chain uses TRBV9 and TRBJ1-2; weak D call: TRBD1 (5 bases). Germline V lookup: CDR1 SGDLS, CDR2 YYNGEE. This CDR3 has 16 residues. V was trimmed by 4 bases and J by 0 bases, leaving 16 bases between them.

The genes are TRBV9 and TRBJ2-3; the D is unclear. Germline lookup yields CDR1 SGDLS and CDR2 YYNGEE. The CDR3 is made up of 15 amino acids. Trimming removed 0 bases from V and 0 bases from J, with 8 bases in between. The CDR3 bases are TGTGCCAGCAGCGTAGGACTGACTAGCACAGATACGCAGTATTTT. This encodes CASSVGLTSTDTQYF.

The sample holds one count of this clone. The J gene is TRBJ1-1, the V gene TRBV7-2; 8 bases line up with TRBD1. Germline CDR1 and CDR2: SGHTA and FQGNSA. CDR3 size: 14 residues. V dropped 5 bases and J dropped 0; count of bases not matched to a gene: 2. In DNA form, the CDR3 reads TGTGCCAGCAGCCGGGACAGGTTGAACACTGAAGCTTTCTTT. Translated, it gives CASSRDRLNTEAFF.

CDR3 region: CASSPPGSTRYTF. In nucleotides, the CDR3 is TGTGCCAGCAGCCCCCCGGGGAGTACAAGATACACCTTC. The chain links TRBV6-2 or TRBV6-3 to TRBJ1-2; D is uncertain. This CDR3 has 13 residues. Germline V CDR1 and CDR2: MNHEY, SVGEGT. V lost 6 bases, J lost 11 bases, and 19 bases lay in between.

This clone was recorded once. The V and J genes are TRBV5-4 and TRBJ2-1; 7 bases map to TRBD2. The germline CDR1 and CDR2 sequences are SGHNT and YYREEE (reference sequence). There are 14 residues in the CDR3. V gave up 1 base and J gave up 4 bases; unmatched junction bases: 2. CDR3 in amino acids: CASSLTAGYNEQFF. CDR3 nucleotide sequence: TGTGCCAGCAGCTTGACAGCGGGGTACAATGAGCAGTTCTTC.

The chain couples TRBV4-1 to TRBJ2-3, with a weak D call TRBD1 (5 bases). Per the germline V gene, CDR1 is MGHRA and CDR2 is YSYEKL. The length of the CDR3 is 15 residues. Trimming shortened V by 0 bases and J by 5 bases, and 12 bases separated the two germline ends. The CDR3 nucleotides read TGCGCCAGCAGCCAAGATAGGGGTTACGGAGATACGCAGTATTTT. Amino acids: CASSQDRGYGDTQYF.

The CDR3 DNA reads as TGTGCCAGCAGCCAAGCAACTAGCGGGGCTTACGAGCAGTACTTC. It is translated as CASSQATSGAYEQYF. V gene TRBV3-1 (or the pseudogene TRBV3-2) combines with J gene TRBJ2-7, with 10 bases matching TRBD2. V lost 1 base and J lost 4; bases outside the gene matches: 4. The CDR3 contains 15 residues. The V gene's germline CDR1 is LGHDT and CDR2 YNNKEL (reference sequence).

The chain recombines TRBV10-2 with TRBJ2-1; 7 nucleotides line up with TRBD2. This CDR3 comprises 14 residues. Germline lookup yields CDR1 WSHSY and CDR2 SAAADI. V was pared by 7 bases and J by 7 bases, with 10 bases of the junction left unmatched. CDR3 DNA: TGCGCCAGCATAAAACCCACGGGGGGTAATGAGCAGTTCTTC. This translates into CASIKPTGGNEQFF.

The chain uses TRBV28 and TRBJ1-1; the D gene is possibly TRBD1 (6 bases). The germline CDR1 and CDR2 sequences are MDHEN and SYDVKM. The CDR3 is 12 amino acids. Trimming left V 4 bases short and J 7 bases short, with 10 bases between. The CDR3 coding sequence is TGTGCCAGCAGTTCGCCAGGGGTTGAAGCTTTCTTT. Its protein is CASSSPGVEAFF. Based on the CDR3 plus reference TRBV28 and TRBJ1-1, the full variable domain is DVKVTQSSRYLVKRTGEKVFLECVQDMDHENMFWYRQDPGLGLRLIYFSYDVKMKEKGDIPEGYSVSREKKERFSLILESASTNQTSMYLCASSSPGVEAFFGQGTRLTVV.

This chain uses TRBV14 with TRBJ2-1, with 9 bases that match TRBD2. After removal of 1 base from V and 8 bases from J, the junction contained 12 bases not matched to a gene. The CDR3 extends over 17 amino acids. In germline, CDR1 is SGHDN, CDR2 FVKESK. The CDR3 is CASSQGKRASGADEQFF. CDR3 DNA: TGTGCCAGCAGCCAAGGGAAGAGGGCTAGCGGGGCGGATGAGCAGTTCTTC.

The chain has TRBV5-4 and TRBJ2-6; TRBD1 matches at 10 bases. Germline V gene data show CDR1 as SGHNT and CDR2 as YYREEE (reference sequence). The CDR3 covers 17 residues. V lost 10 bases, J lost 0 bases, and 10 bases stayed unmatched. The CDR3 coding sequence is TGTGCCCAGCAGAGGACAGGGGGGATCTCTGGGGCCAACGTCCTGACTTTC. Translating it yields CAQQRTGGISGANVLTF.

The rearrangement uses TRBV9 and TRBJ2-2, with 10 bases identical to TRBD2. The V gene end was trimmed by 1 base and the J gene end by 1 base; junction bases not matched to a gene: 1. CDR1 SGDLS and CDR2 YYNGEE come from the germline V gene. The CDR3 length is 16 residues. The CDR3 DNA is TGTGCCAGCAGCGTAAGGACTAGCGGGAACACCGGGGAGCTGTTTTTT. Translation: CASSVRTSGNTGELFF.